The source of this T cell receptor beta chain is a study of blood T cells in healthy people across ages. Through a sample-barcoded 5' primer and a J-beta primer mix, a second PCR was run for 7 to 11 cycles. Researchers report that a template-switch adaptor with 12 random nucleotides tagged each cDNA molecule. Via MiXCR, TCRdb re-called the 5' RACE reads, giving one row per CDR3 protein. This table has some 1,800,000 distinct CDR3 sequences, about 39% appearing once. Regarding this clonotype: As yet, its antigen is unknown. The junction does not match germline at one end; this may be a read error.

Germline CDR1 and CDR2: MNHNS and SASEGT. The CDR3 covers 13 residues. Study-level findings and limits: Possibly, changes in expanded clonotypes were confounded because donor CMV status was unknown.

Each donor was a healthy Caucasian individual from Russia, aged about 6 to 95. V usage is TRBV6-1 and J usage is TRBJ1-2; 9 nucleotides line up with TRBD1. Specimen: blood. This TCR was recovered from a human donor in good health. This CDR3 reads CASREGTGHGYTF. The CDR3 DNA sequence: TGTGCCAGCAGGGAAGGGACAGGGCATGGCTACACCTTC.